The clone carrying this T cell receptor (beta chain) was seen at least ten times. V gave up 6 bases and J gave up 0 bases, with 8 bases separating them. The CDR3 totals 13 residues. Germline assignment: CDR1 SGHVS and CDR2 FQNEAQ. This record comes from a study of regulatory T cells in long-lasting Graves disease. Study background: Persistent Graves' disease meant over 5 years of antithyroid drugs with positive TSH receptor antibodies.

Library construction for TCR beta used iRepertoire HTBI primers and Arm-PCR of CDR3 regions. TCRdb recomputed calls from the multiplex PCR reads with MiXCR, one row per CDR3 protein. The sample consists of 350,000 to 450,000 distinct CDR3 sequences, 20% to 25% of them appearing once. Time point given: persistent/refractory GD, antithyroid drugs over 5 years with positive TRAb. Generation of the TCR library employed RNA extracted from PBMCs. This chain uses TRBV7-8 with TRBJ1-1; no clear D. Sequencing was performed on peripheral blood mononuclear cells (PBMCs), taken when the disease was refractory, from a patient treated with antithyroid drugs. The source of this sequence is a female donor with Graves disease. The CDR3 DNA is TGTGCCAGCAGGAAACAGTTGAACACTGAAGCTTTCTTT. It specifies CASRKQLNTEAFF.